These 32 T cell receptor beta chains share one sample of origin, sequenced in a study of CD8 T cells in Susac syndrome. Random hexamers were used to reverse transcribe the RNA input (about 0.5 to 1 ug). One entry per CDR3 protein results from TCRdb running MiXCR on the immunoSEQ multiplex PCR reads. The table includes about 47,000 distinct CDR3 sequences, 80% to 95% detected once. The sequenced sample was CD8+ T cells from PBMCs. The origin of the receptors is a human donor in good health.

The V and J genes are TRBV6-1 and TRBJ2-2; D might be TRBD1 (6 bases). Germline V gives CDR1 MNHNS, CDR2 SASEGT. Trimming cost V 3 bases and J 6 bases, with 14 bases left between them. This CDR3 contains 15 residues. CDR3 in amino acids: CASSDVGARPGELFF. The CDR3 DNA is TGTGCCAGCAGTGACGTGGGGGCACGGCCCGGGGAGCTGTTTTTT.

The gene calls are TRBV10-3 and TRBJ2-1; D is perhaps TRBD1 or TRBD2 (5 bases each). Trimming shortened V by 0 bases and J by 7 bases, and 16 bases separated the two germline ends. Germline V CDR1 and CDR2: ENHRY, SYGVKD. The length of the CDR3 is 16 residues. The CDR3: CAISESERQGGNEQFF. The CDR3 DNA reads as TGTGCCATCAGTGAGTCGGAGCGGCAGGGCGGGAATGAGCAGTTCTTC.

The rearrangement uses TRBV13 and TRBJ2-2; 11 bases agree with TRBD2. The junction had 9 bases not matched to a gene; V was cut back by 4 bases and J by 5 bases. The CDR3 is made up of 17 amino acids. The germline gives CDR1 PRHDT, CDR2 FYEKMQ (reference sequence). CDR3 amino acids: CASSSPIAGGRTGELFF. CDR3 DNA: TGTGCCAGCAGCTCCCCCATAGCGGGAGGGCGAACCGGGGAGCTGTTTTTT.

The chain joins TRBV12-3 or TRBV12-4 to TRBJ2-1; D might be TRBD1 (5 bases). The CDR3 loop spans 18 amino acids. Trimming stripped 2 bases from V and 5 bases from J, with 22 bases between. The CDR3 DNA is TGTGCCAGCAGTTTAAGAGTCCTGCAGGGATTAAGAGACAATGAGCAGTTCTTC. Residues: CASSLRVLQGLRDNEQFF.

This clonotype turned up a few times. The V call is TRBV6-2 or TRBV6-3, the J call TRBJ2-1, with D maybe TRBD1 (5 bases). Germline loops: CDR1 MNHEY, CDR2 SVGEGT. The CDR3 spans 14 residues. V lost 8 bases to trimming and J lost 8 bases, with 19 bases between them. In DNA, the CDR3 is TGTGCCAGCTCCCTAGTGTCAGGGTGGGATGAGCAGTTCTTC. Its translation: CASSLVSGWDEQFF.

This chain joins TRBV7-9 and TRBJ1-2, with no clear D. The germline V gene encodes CDR1 SEHNR and CDR2 FQNEAQ (reference sequence). V was pared by 4 bases and J by 1 base, with 10 bases between. The CDR3 covers 14 residues. CDR3 in DNA: TGTGCCAGCAGCTCCGACCGACATAACTATGGCTACACCTTC. It translates to CASSSDRHNYGYTF.

This clonotype was counted a single time. J is TRBJ2-3 and V is TRBV7-9; D possibly corresponds to TRBD1 (6 bases). The V and J ends lost 7 bases and 2 bases respectively, with 22 bases between them. Germline V gene sequence: CDR1 SEHNR, CDR2 FQNEAQ (reference sequence). The CDR3 has 17 amino acids. The CDR3 reads CASNPSRGQILTDTQYF. The CDR3 DNA reads as TGTGCCAGCAACCCTAGCAGGGGCCAAATACTCACAGATACGCAGTATTTT. Together with reference TRBV7-9 and TRBJ2-3, the CDR3 gives the full variable domain: DTGVSQNPRHKITKRGQNVTFRCDPISEHNRLYWYRQTLGQGPEFLTYFQNEAQLEKSRLLSDRFSAERPKGSFSTLEIQRTEQGDSAMYLCASNPSRGQILTDTQYFGPGTRLTVL.

V is TRBV9 and J is TRBJ2-4; 7 bases fit TRBD2. CDR3 length: 16 residues. V trimming: 3 bases; J trimming: 0 bases; junction bases outside the gene matches: 6. Germline V CDR1 and CDR2: SGDLS, YYNGEE. The CDR3 DNA reads as TGTGCCAGCAGCGAACGGGACTACTTAGCCAAAAACATTCAGTACTTC. Translated: CASSERDYLAKNIQYF.

This clonotype has just one count. V and J are TRBV6-6 and TRBJ2-2; D unclear. The CDR3 runs to 15 residues. Germline V lookup: CDR1 MNHNY, CDR2 SVGAGI (reference sequence). V was clipped by 2 bases and J by 1 base, with 8 bases between them. The CDR3 here is CASSYNRLNTGELFF. For the CDR3, the DNA is TGTGCCAGCAGTTACAACAGACTGAACACCGGGGAGCTGTTTTTT.

V usage is TRBV6-5 and J usage is TRBJ2-7; 7 nucleotides align to TRBD2. The CDR3 has 15 amino acids. Germline loops: CDR1 MNHEY, CDR2 SVGAGI. V was pared by 0 bases and J by 6 bases, with 8 bases of the junction left unmatched. CDR3 nucleotide sequence: TGTGCCAGCAGTTACTCGGCGGGCGGGAGCGCCGAGCAGTACTTC. It encodes CASSYSAGGSAEQYF.

A single count supports this clonotype. This sequence joins TRBV4-3 and TRBJ1-5; the match to TRBD1 covers 7 bases. The CDR3 is 15 residues long. J gave up 7 bases and V 0 bases, and 6 bases lay outside the gene matches. Looked up from germline, CDR1 is LGHNA and CDR2 is YSLEER. The CDR3 DNA reads as TGCGCCAGCAGCCAAGACATCCCAGGGGGACAGCCCCAGCATTTT. Translated, it gives CASSQDIPGGQPQHF.

The chain links TRBV6-1 to TRBJ2-5, with D possibly being TRBD2 (5 bases). In germline, CDR1 is MNHNS, CDR2 SASEGT. This CDR3 region has 16 residues. With 7 bases removed from V and 2 bases from J, the gap between germline ends came to 20 bases. The CDR3 protein is CASKEAPTTPQETQYF. Written as DNA, the CDR3 is TGTGCCAGCAAAGAAGCCCCGACTACGCCGCAAGAGACCCAGTACTTC.

This chain joins TRBV4-1 and TRBJ1-3; 9 nucleotides agree with TRBD1. Germline lookup yields CDR1 MGHRA and CDR2 YSYEKL. This CDR3 has 16 amino acids. The V segment lost 1 base and the J segment 3 bases; nucleotides outside the gene matches: 4. CDR3 in amino acids: CASSQAQGARGNTIYF. The CDR3, as DNA: TGCGCCAGCAGCCAAGCACAGGGGGCGCGTGGAAACACCATATATTTT.

The chain links TRBV27 to TRBJ1-1; the D is unclear. Germline V gene data show CDR1 as MNHEY and CDR2 as SMNVEV (reference sequence). V was shortened by 6 bases and J by 3 bases, with 17 bases between the two germline ends. The CDR3 is 15 amino acids. DNA for the CDR3: TGTGCCAGCAGAAACACAGTGACCGGGGACACTGAAGCTTTCTTT. The encoded protein is CASRNTVTGDTEAFF.

J is TRBJ2-1 and V is TRBV7-9; D perhaps matches TRBD2 (6 bases). This CDR3 has 15 amino acids. The germline gives CDR1 SEHNR, CDR2 FQNEAQ (reference sequence). V was clipped by 6 bases and J by 4 bases, with 16 bases between them. In DNA form, the CDR3 reads TGTGCCAGCAGGCCAGACCTAGCGATTTACAATGAGCAGTTCTTC. Translated, it gives CASRPDLAIYNEQFF.

This chain connects TRBV11-2 to TRBJ2-7, with D uncertain. The CDR3 is 11 amino acids. Trimming removed 3 bases at V and 5 bases at J, with 5 bases between. CDR1 is SGHAT, CDR2 FQNNGV, per germline. The CDR3 sequence is CASSFGDEQYF. The CDR3 nucleotides read TGTGCCAGCAGCTTTGGGGACGAGCAGTACTTC.

This chain connects TRBV9 to TRBJ2-7, with 10 nucleotides matching TRBD1. The CDR3 sequence is 15 residues long. Germline V gene lookup returns CDR1 SGDLS and CDR2 YYNGEE. Trimming at V came to 0 bases and at J to 5 bases, leaving 5 bases not matched to a gene. As DNA, the CDR3 is TGTGCCAGCAGCGTAGCAGACAGGGGGCTGGACGAGCAGTACTTC. It specifies CASSVADRGLDEQYF.

V gene TRBV6-1 combines with J gene TRBJ2-6, with 9 bases that match TRBD1. The V and J ends lost 7 bases and 0 bases, in that order; junction bases with no gene match: 16. This CDR3 is built from 20 residues. Per germline, CDR1 MNHNS and CDR2 SASEGT. This chain's CDR3 is CASTGDRVIVEDSGANVLTF. The DNA for the CDR3 is TGTGCCAGCACTGGGGACAGGGTAATCGTCGAAGACTCTGGGGCCAACGTCCTGACTTTC.

The V and J genes are TRBV7-9 and TRBJ2-3; D not resolved. V was pared by 6 bases and J by 2 bases, with 6 bases between. The CDR3 extends over 12 amino acids. Germline V lookup: CDR1 SEHNR, CDR2 FQNEAQ (reference sequence). DNA of the CDR3: TGTGCCAGCAGGGCTTACACAGATACGCAGTATTTT. Encoded protein: CASRAYTDTQYF.

J is TRBJ2-1 and V is TRBV7-9; D not resolved. The germline V and J ends were trimmed by 5 bases and 8 bases, with 10 bases remaining between them. Germline CDR1 reads SEHNR; CDR2 reads FQNEAQ (reference sequence). CDR3 length: 12 amino acids. DNA for the CDR3: TGTGCCAGCAGCCCGTCAATGGATGAGCAGTTCTTC. It yields the protein CASSPSMDEQFF.

This chain uses TRBV19 with TRBJ1-1; D not resolved. Germline V gene lookup returns CDR1 LNHDA and CDR2 SQIVND (reference sequence). Between the trimmed V and J ends, which lost 5 bases and 0 bases, there was a span of 13 bases. This CDR3 contains 15 residues. The CDR3 region has the DNA TGTGCCAGTAGTCTGACCCCAGGACTGAACACTGAAGCTTTCTTT. Its translation is CASSLTPGLNTEAFF.

The gene calls are TRBV5-4 and TRBJ2-7; 8 bases match TRBD2. V was clipped by 4 bases and J by 13 bases; unmatched bases: 13. The CDR3 has 13 amino acids. Looked up from germline, CDR1 is SGHNT and CDR2 is YYREEE (reference sequence). The CDR3 region has the DNA TGTGCCAGCAGCATTTCGCGGGAGGAGGTTGGATACTTC. Its protein product is CASSISREEVGYF.

The chain recombines TRBV30 with TRBJ2-7, with no clear D. V gave up 0 bases and J gave up 6 bases, with 18 bases separating them. In germline, CDR1 is GTSNPN, CDR2 SVGIG (reference sequence). This CDR3 is built from 15 residues. The CDR3 is CAWSVLEYHVGEQYF. In nucleotides, the CDR3 is TGTGCCTGGAGTGTACTGGAGTATCATGTTGGCGAGCAGTACTTC.

Only one count was recorded for this clonotype. The gene calls are TRBV15 and TRBJ2-3; perhaps TRBD1 as D (5 bases). The CDR3 is 14 amino acids. Between the trimmed V and J ends, which lost 1 base and 1 base, there was a span of 6 bases. Germline V lookup: CDR1 LNHNV, CDR2 YYDKDF (reference sequence). CDR3 protein: CATSRGRGTDTQYF. In DNA, the CDR3 is TGTGCCACCAGCAGAGGCAGGGGCACAGATACGCAGTATTTT.

This rearrangement joins TRBV9 to TRBJ2-7, with 7 bases matching TRBD2. V was pared by 0 bases and J by 3 bases, with 9 bases of the junction left unmatched. Germline CDR1 reads SGDLS; CDR2 reads YYNGEE. The CDR3 contains 16 residues. As DNA, the CDR3 is TGTGCCAGCAGCGTAGAAGTGGGCGGGGGTTACTACGAGCAGTACTTC. Amino acid sequence: CASSVEVGGGYYEQYF.

V and J are TRBV24-1 and TRBJ2-1; no firm D call. V shed 0 bases and J shed 8 bases, with 13 bases lying between them. CDR3 length equals 15 residues. Germline V gene lookup returns CDR1 KGHDR and CDR2 SFDVKD. The CDR3 DNA is TGTGCCACCAGTGATTTGCCCACCTCTCCCGATGAGCAGTTCTTC. The encoded protein is CATSDLPTSPDEQFF.

The genes are TRBV9 and TRBJ2-7; TRBD2 aligns across 7 bases. This CDR3 is 15 amino acids long. From germline, CDR1 is SGDLS and CDR2 YYNGEE. J gave up 2 bases and V 1 base, and 6 bases lay outside the gene matches. CDR3: CASSVHASGTYEQYF. CDR3 sequence (DNA): TGTGCCAGCAGCGTACACGCTAGCGGTACCTACGAGCAGTACTTC.

The chain is built from TRBV11-2 and TRBJ2-1; D not certain. This CDR3 has 14 residues. Trimming took 4 bases from V and 6 from J, leaving 13 bases between them. CDR1 is SGHAT, CDR2 FQNNGV, per germline. CDR3 sequence: CASSSKAGRNEQFF. The CDR3, as DNA: TGTGCCAGCAGCTCGAAGGCCGGTCGCAATGAGCAGTTCTTC.

The V and J genes are TRBV4-1 and TRBJ2-2; no clear D. This CDR3 region has 14 residues. Germline CDR1 reads MGHRA; CDR2 reads YSYEKL. V was shortened by 0 bases and J by 7 bases, with 9 bases between the two germline ends. The CDR3 nucleotides read TGCGCCAGCAGCCAAGAGACCGGCGGCGGGGAGCTGTTTTTT. Amino acid sequence: CASSQETGGGELFF.

Only one count was recorded for this clonotype. The rearrangement links TRBV6-1 to TRBJ1-2, with 12 nucleotides matching TRBD1. The germline V gene has CDR1 MNHNS and CDR2 SASEGT. J gave up 6 bases and V 7 bases, and 12 bases lay outside the gene matches. This CDR3 region has 16 residues. The chain's CDR3 is CASTPGTGGASDGYTF. Here the CDR3 DNA reads TGTGCCAGCACCCCCGGGACAGGGGGCGCGAGCGATGGCTACACCTTC.

This sequence joins TRBV18 and TRBJ2-7; TRBD1 matches at 10 bases. CDR3 size: 16 residues. Trimming removed 6 bases from V and 6 bases from J; junction bases left unmatched: 14. The V gene's germline CDR1 is KGHSH and CDR2 LQKENI. CDR3 residues: CASSPPRGTGAVEQYF. For the CDR3, the DNA is TGTGCCAGCTCCCCCCCCAGGGGGACAGGGGCCGTCGAGCAGTACTTC.

The rearrangement uses TRBV27 and TRBJ1-1, with 8 positions matching TRBD1. The V gene end was trimmed by 5 bases and the J gene end by 6 bases; junction bases not matched to a gene: 5. Looked up from germline, CDR1 is MNHEY and CDR2 is SMNVEV (reference sequence). The CDR3 is 13 residues long. The CDR3 sequence: CASSVDRVAEAFF. CDR3 DNA sequence: TGTGCCAGCAGTGTGGACAGGGTAGCTGAAGCTTTCTTT.